The 20 T cell receptor beta chains listed next were all sequenced from one sample in a study of CD8 T cells in Susac syndrome. RNA in amounts of roughly 0.5 to 1 ug was reverse transcribed with random hexamers. One entry per CDR3 protein results from TCRdb running MiXCR on the immunoSEQ multiplex PCR reads. The repertoire holds about 150,000 distinct CDR3 sequences, with around 95% as singletons. Sequencing input: CD8+ T cells from PBMCs. These TCRs come from a human donor with multiple sclerosis.

A few counts support this clonotype. This sequence joins TRBV6-2 or TRBV6-3 and TRBJ2-5, with a weak D call TRBD2 (5 bases). Trimming cost V 6 bases and J 7 bases, with 6 bases left between them. Germline CDR1 MNHEY, CDR2 SVGEGT. This CDR3 region has 10 residues. CDR3 sequence: CASSAGTQYF. As DNA, the CDR3 is TGTGCCAGCAGCGCGGGGACCCAGTACTTC.

The chain has TRBV29-1 and TRBJ2-7; the match to TRBD1 covers 8 bases. Germline values: CDR1 SQVTM, CDR2 ANQGSEA. V was pared by 4 bases and J by 6 bases, with 8 bases of the junction left unmatched. The CDR3 sequence is 13 residues long. The CDR3 here is CSVVQGARAEQYF. CDR3 bases: TGCAGCGTTGTTCAGGGGGCTAGGGCCGAGCAGTACTTC.

The V gene is TRBV12-3 or TRBV12-4, the J gene TRBJ2-3; 8 nucleotides align to TRBD2. With V trimmed by 6 bases and J by 5 bases, 10 bases remained unmatched. This CDR3 spans 15 amino acids. The CDR3 reads CASSPGAGGGDTQYF. As DNA, the CDR3 is TGTGCCAGCAGCCCCGGGGCGGGGGGTGGAGATACGCAGTATTTT.

This sequence joins TRBV13 and TRBJ2-3; D is unclear. This CDR3 has 15 amino acids. Trimming removed 2 bases from V and 2 bases from J, with 11 bases in between. The germline gives CDR1 PRHDT, CDR2 FYEKMQ (reference sequence). CDR3 sequence (DNA): TGTGCCAGCAGCTTAATGGCCCCTTCCACAGATACGCAGTATTTT. Its protein is CASSLMAPSTDTQYF.

The chain joins TRBV5-6 to TRBJ2-1; weak D call: TRBD2 (6 bases). Germline CDR1 and CDR2: SGHDT and YYEEEE. The CDR3 length is 13 residues. With 5 bases removed from V and 4 bases from J, the gap between germline ends came to 10 bases. CDR3 sequence: CASRRGLYNEQFF. In DNA form, the CDR3 reads TGTGCCAGCAGGAGAGGACTATACAATGAGCAGTTCTTC.

The rearrangement joins TRBV6-1 to TRBJ2-7, with D possibly matching TRBD1 (6 bases). The CDR3 covers 12 residues. Trimming took off 7 bases at V and 3 bases at J, with 10 bases between the two ends. Germline V gene sequence: CDR1 MNHNS, CDR2 SASEGT. CDR3 nucleotides: TGTGCCAGCATGGGGGCCCACTACGAGCAGTACGTC. This sequence encodes CASMGAHYEQYV.

The chain links TRBV27 to TRBJ2-7, with D uncertain. V shed 3 bases and J shed 2 bases, with 8 bases lying between them. Germline CDR1 and CDR2: MNHEY and SMNVEV (reference sequence). The CDR3 is 13 amino acids. CDR3 DNA sequence: TGTGCCAGCAGTTTCCTCGGAGCCTACGAGCAGTACTTC. Protein: CASSFLGAYEQYF.

The chain is built from TRBV11-2 and TRBJ2-7; weak D call: TRBD2 (5 bases). Germline-derived CDR1 and CDR2 are SGHAT and FQNNGV. The CDR3 has 12 residues. V was pared by 6 bases and J by 6 bases, with 12 bases between. The DNA of the CDR3 is TGTGCCAGCAGTTCACGGGGTACCGAGCAGTACGTC. It translates to CASSSRGTEQYV.

The chain recombines TRBV20-1 with TRBJ1-1; unclear D gene. From germline, CDR1 is DFQATT and CDR2 SNEGSKA (reference sequence). This CDR3 region has 15 residues. Trimming took off 0 bases at V and 7 bases at J, with 18 bases between the two ends. The CDR3 nucleotides read TGCAGTGCTAGAGATCCGGAGTCCCCGACTTTTGAAGCTTTCTTT. Its translation: CSARDPESPTFEAFF.

V usage is TRBV3-1 and J usage is TRBJ1-2; D is uncertain. Germline V lookup: CDR1 LGHDT, CDR2 YNNKEL (reference sequence). The V and J ends lost 1 base and 4 bases respectively, with 10 bases between them. The CDR3 sequence is 14 residues long. CDR3 nucleotide sequence: TGTGCCAGCAGCCAAGGTACCCGACTCTATGGCTACACCTTC. Amino acid sequence: CASSQGTRLYGYTF.

The J gene is TRBJ2-5, the V gene TRBV27; the D gene is possibly TRBD1 (6 bases). This CDR3 comprises 14 residues. Germline V gives CDR1 MNHEY, CDR2 SMNVEV (reference sequence). The V gene lost 6 bases and the J gene lost 1 base, with 12 bases spanning the gap. The CDR3 DNA reads TGTGCCAGCAGCCCTGGACAGTCCCAAGAGACCCAGTACTTC. Translation gives CASSPGQSQETQYF.

V and J are TRBV3-1 and TRBJ2-3, with a weak D call TRBD1 (5 bases). Trimming pared 4 bases from V and 1 base from J, leaving 15 bases between. There are 16 residues in the CDR3. From germline, CDR1 is LGHDT and CDR2 YNNKEL (reference sequence). In nucleotides, the CDR3 is TGTGCCAGCAGCCTCAGGGTCGGCCTCGGCACAGATACGCAGTATTTT. Translating gives CASSLRVGLGTDTQYF.

This clonotype was recorded only once. V usage is TRBV20-1 and J usage is TRBJ2-1; TRBD1 matches 9 bases. Germline trimming cut 2 bases from V and 2 bases from J; bases unmatched to any gene: 4. CDR3 length: 15 amino acids. Germline V CDR1 and CDR2: DFQATT, SNEGSKA (reference sequence). The CDR3 here is CSARWDRVAYNEQFF. For the CDR3, the DNA is TGCAGTGCTAGATGGGACAGGGTTGCCTACAATGAGCAGTTCTTC.

The chain recombines TRBV27 with TRBJ2-7; D is unresolved. Germline V gives CDR1 MNHEY, CDR2 SMNVEV (reference sequence). The CDR3 runs to 14 residues. V was cut by 2 bases and J by 5 bases, with 13 bases left in between. This chain's CDR3 is CASSLQPSSHEQYF. The CDR3 region has the DNA TGTGCCAGCAGTTTACAACCGAGTTCCCACGAGCAGTACTTC.

The gene calls are TRBV13 and TRBJ2-7; 7 nucleotides match TRBD1. CDR1 is PRHDT, CDR2 FYEKMQ, per germline (reference sequence). The CDR3 is 14 residues long. Trimming took 5 bases from V and 4 from J; bases not matched to a gene: 8. The CDR3 spells CASSPRDSPYEQYF. For the CDR3, the DNA is TGTGCCAGCAGCCCCCGGGACAGCCCTTACGAGCAGTACTTC.

This sequence joins TRBV27 and TRBJ2-5; TRBD1 agrees at 9 bases. This CDR3 has 16 amino acids. Unmatched junction bases numbered 8, after V lost 3 bases and J lost 3 bases. Germline V gene lookup returns CDR1 MNHEY and CDR2 SMNVEV (reference sequence). The CDR3 loop reads CASSFRGDREEETQYF. The CDR3 DNA reads as TGTGCCAGCAGTTTCCGGGGGGACAGGGAAGAAGAGACCCAGTACTTC.

This chain connects TRBV15 to TRBJ1-1; possible D gene TRBD1, 5 bases. CDR3 length: 13 residues. V dropped 5 bases and J dropped 4 bases, with 11 bases sitting between them. Per germline, CDR1 LNHNV and CDR2 YYDKDF (reference sequence). CDR3 DNA sequence: TGTGCCACCAGCGGGGCCCGGGGCACTGAAGCTTTCTTT. Protein sequence: CATSGARGTEAFF.

J is TRBJ1-1 and V is TRBV21-1. TRBV21-1 is listed as a pseudogene. The CDR3 sequence is 12 residues long. The CDR3 DNA reads TGTGCCAGCAGCAAAGACAAGGCTGAAGCTTTCTTT. It yields the protein CASSKDKAEAFF.

The chain joins TRBV27 to TRBJ2-7; tentative D call: TRBD1 (6 bases). V was cut by 5 bases and J by 3 bases, with 11 bases left in between. CDR1 and CDR2 (germline): MNHEY, SMNVEV (reference sequence). The CDR3 runs to 13 residues. CDR3 loop: CASSLGQNYEQYV. CDR3 DNA sequence: TGTGCCAGCAGTCTTGGACAGAACTACGAGCAGTACGTC.

V gene TRBV13 combines with J gene TRBJ1-1; D gene uncertain. The V end was cut by 5 bases, the J end by 7 bases, with 11 bases between. Germline V gives CDR1 PRHDT, CDR2 FYEKMQ (reference sequence). The CDR3 covers 12 residues. CDR3 sequence: CASSPSRYEAFF. The CDR3 DNA is TGTGCCAGCAGCCCTAGCAGATATGAAGCTTTCTTT.